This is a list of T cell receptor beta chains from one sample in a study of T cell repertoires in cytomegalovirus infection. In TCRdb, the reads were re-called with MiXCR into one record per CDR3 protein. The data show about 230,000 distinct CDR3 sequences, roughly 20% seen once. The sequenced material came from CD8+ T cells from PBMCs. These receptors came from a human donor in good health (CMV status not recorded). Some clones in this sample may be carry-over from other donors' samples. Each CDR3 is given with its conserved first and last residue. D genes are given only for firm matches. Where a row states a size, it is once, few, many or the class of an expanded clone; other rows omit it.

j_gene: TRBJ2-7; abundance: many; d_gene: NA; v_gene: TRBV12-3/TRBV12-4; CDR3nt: TGTGCCAGCAGTTTGGGTCAGTACGAGCAGTACTTC; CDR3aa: CASSLGQYEQYF
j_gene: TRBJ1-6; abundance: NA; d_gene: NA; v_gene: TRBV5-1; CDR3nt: TGCGCCAGCAGCCCGTCAGGGCGAGGATCACCCCTCCACTTT; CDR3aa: CASSPSGRGSPLHF
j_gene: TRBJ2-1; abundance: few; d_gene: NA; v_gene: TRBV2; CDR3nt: TGTGCCAGCAGTGAAGGGGGGGTCCCATACAATGAGCAGTTCTTC; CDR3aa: CASSEGGVPYNEQFF
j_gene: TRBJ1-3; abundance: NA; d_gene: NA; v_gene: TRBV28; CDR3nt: TGTGCCAGTAAGAGAGGGGATTTTGGAAACACCATATATTTT; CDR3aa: CASKRGDFGNTIYF
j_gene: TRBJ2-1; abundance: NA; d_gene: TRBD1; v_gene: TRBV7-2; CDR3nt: TGTGCCAGCAGCTTAGGGGCAGGGGGCAGTCCCTACAATGAGCAGTTCTTC; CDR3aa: CASSLGAGGSPYNEQFF
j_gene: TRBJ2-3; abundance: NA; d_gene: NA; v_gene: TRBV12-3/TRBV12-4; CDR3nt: TGTGCCAGCAGTTTGCCAGGGGGGGATACGCAGTATTTT; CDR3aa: CASSLPGGDTQYF
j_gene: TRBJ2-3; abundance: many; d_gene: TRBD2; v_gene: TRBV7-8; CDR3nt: TGTGCCAGCAGCTTAGCGCCCTGGGACTACGATACGCAGTATTTT; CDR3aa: CASSLAPWDYDTQYF
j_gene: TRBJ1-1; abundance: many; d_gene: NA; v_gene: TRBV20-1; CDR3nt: TGCAGTGCTAGGGGATTCACCAGGGGAAGCACTGAAGCTTTCTTT; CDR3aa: CSARGFTRGSTEAFF
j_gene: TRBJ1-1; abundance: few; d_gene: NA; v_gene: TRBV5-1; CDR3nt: TGCGCCAGCAGCTTGGCCGGGGGCGCGTCTGAAGCTTTCTTT; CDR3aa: CASSLAGGASEAFF
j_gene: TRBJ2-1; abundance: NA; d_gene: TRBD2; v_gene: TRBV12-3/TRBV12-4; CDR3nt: TGTGCCACGGGGGGGACCTACAATGAGCAGTTCTTC; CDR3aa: CATGGTYNEQFF
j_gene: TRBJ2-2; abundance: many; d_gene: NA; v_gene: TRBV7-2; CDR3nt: TGTGCCAGCACCATGGACAGAGGGACCGGGGAGCTGTTTTTT; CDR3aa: CASTMDRGTGELFF
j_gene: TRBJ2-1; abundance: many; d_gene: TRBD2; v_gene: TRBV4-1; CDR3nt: TGCGCCAGCAGCCAAGAACCTAGCGGGTACAATGAGCAGTTCTTC; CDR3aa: CASSQEPSGYNEQFF
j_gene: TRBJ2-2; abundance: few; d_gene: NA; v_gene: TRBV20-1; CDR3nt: TGCAGTGCTAGATCCTCGACATGGAACACCGGGGAGCTGTTTTTT; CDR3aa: CSARSSTWNTGELFF
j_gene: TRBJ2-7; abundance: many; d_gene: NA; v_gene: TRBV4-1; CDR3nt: TGCGCCAGCAGCCATGGGCGGGGAGCCTACGAGCAGTACTTC; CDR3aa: CASSHGRGAYEQYF
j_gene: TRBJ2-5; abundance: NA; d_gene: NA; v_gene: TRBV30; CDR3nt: TGTGCCTGGAACTCAGTCGAGGGGGGAAAGGAGACCCAGTACTTC; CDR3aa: CAWNSVEGGKETQYF
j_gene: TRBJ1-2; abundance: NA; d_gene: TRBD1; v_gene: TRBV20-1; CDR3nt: TGCAGTGCAGATGCCGGGACAGGGAGCTATGGCTACACCTTC; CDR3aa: CSADAGTGSYGYTF
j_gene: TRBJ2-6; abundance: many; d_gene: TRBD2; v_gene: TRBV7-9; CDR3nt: TGTGCCAGCAGCCCGCCGAGGTCTAGCGGGGGCTCTGGGGCCAACGTCCTGACTTTC; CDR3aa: CASSPPRSSGGSGANVLTF
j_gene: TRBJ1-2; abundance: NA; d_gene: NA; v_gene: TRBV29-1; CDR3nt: TGCAGCGTTGAGGAGGGGAGCGTCTATGGCTACACCTTC; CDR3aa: CSVEEGSVYGYTF
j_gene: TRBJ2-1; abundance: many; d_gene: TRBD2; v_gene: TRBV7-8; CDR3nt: TGTGCCAGCAGCTTAGACGGAGCGGGGAGCTCCTACAATGAGCAGTTCTTC; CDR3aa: CASSLDGAGSSYNEQFF
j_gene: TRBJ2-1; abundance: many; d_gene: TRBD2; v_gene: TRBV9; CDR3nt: TGTGCCAGCAGCCCGACCGCGGGGGAGGACAATGAGCAGTTCTTC; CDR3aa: CASSPTAGEDNEQFF
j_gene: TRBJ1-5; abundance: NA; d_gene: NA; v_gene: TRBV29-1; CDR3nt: TGCAGCGTTGAAGGGCTGGGCAATCAGCCCCAGCATTTT; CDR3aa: CSVEGLGNQPQHF
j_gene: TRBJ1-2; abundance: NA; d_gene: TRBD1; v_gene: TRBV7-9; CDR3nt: TGTGCCAGCAGGGGACAGGGGTATAACTATGGCTACACCTTC; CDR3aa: CASRGQGYNYGYTF
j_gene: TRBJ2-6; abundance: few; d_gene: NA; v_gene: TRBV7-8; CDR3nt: TGTGCCAGCAGCGCCGAGGCCTACTCTGGGGCCAACGTCCTGACTTTC; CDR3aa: CASSAEAYSGANVLTF
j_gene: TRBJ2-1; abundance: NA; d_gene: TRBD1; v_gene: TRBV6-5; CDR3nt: TGTGCCAGCAGACACGACAGGGGGGGTTTGAATGAGCAGTTCTTC; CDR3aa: CASRHDRGGLNEQFF
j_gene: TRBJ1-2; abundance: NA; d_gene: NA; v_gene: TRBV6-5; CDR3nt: TGTGCCAGCAGCCGCTCAAAGACTGCGGGCGAATTCCGGTATGGCTACACCTTC; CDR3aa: CASSRSKTAGEFRYGYTF
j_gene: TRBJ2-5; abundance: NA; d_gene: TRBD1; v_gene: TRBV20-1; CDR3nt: TGCAGTGCTACCCGGACAGGGGAGCCAGAGACCCAGTACTTC; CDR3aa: CSATRTGEPETQYF
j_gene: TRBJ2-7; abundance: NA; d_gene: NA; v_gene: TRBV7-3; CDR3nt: TGTGCCAGCAGGGGGATTTTAGCCTACGAGCAGTACTTC; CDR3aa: CASRGILAYEQYF
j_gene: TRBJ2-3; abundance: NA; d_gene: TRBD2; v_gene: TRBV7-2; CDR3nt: TGTGCCGGCAGCTTAGCGGGTAGGGAGGCCGATACGCAGTATTTT; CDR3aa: CAGSLAGREADTQYF
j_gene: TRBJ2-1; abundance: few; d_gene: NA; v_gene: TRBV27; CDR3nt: TGTGCCACGCTATCTCTGGGCAATGAGCAGTTCTTC; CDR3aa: CATLSLGNEQFF
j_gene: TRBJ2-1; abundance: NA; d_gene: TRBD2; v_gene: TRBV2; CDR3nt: TGTGCCAGCAGTGAATGGGCGGGGGGGAAAAATGAGCAGTTCTTC; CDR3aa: CASSEWAGGKNEQFF
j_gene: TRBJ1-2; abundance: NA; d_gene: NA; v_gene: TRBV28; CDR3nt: TGTGCCAGCAGTTTTAGTCTTTCGGGGAGCTACACCTTC; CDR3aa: CASSFSLSGSYTF
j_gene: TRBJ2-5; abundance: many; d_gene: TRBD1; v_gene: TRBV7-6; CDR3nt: TGTGCCAGCAGCGCAGACAGGGAAAACCAAGAGACCCAGTACTTC; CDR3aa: CASSADRENQETQYF
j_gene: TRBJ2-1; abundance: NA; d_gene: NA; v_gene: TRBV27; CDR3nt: TGTGCCAGCAGTTATAGCCGGGCTAACAATGAGCAGTTCTTC; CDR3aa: CASSYSRANNEQFF
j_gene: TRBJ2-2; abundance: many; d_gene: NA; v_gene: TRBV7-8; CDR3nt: TGTGCCAGCAGCTTATTGGGCACCTCCACCGGGGAGCTGTTTTTT; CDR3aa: CASSLLGTSTGELFF
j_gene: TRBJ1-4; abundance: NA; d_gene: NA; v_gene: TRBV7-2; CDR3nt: TGTGCCAGCAGCTTAATCAGCCTGGACGAAAAACTGTTTTTT; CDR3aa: CASSLISLDEKLFF
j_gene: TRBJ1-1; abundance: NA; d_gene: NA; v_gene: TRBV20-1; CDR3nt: TGCAGTGCTAGAGAGCGGGGTTTGTCCACTGAAGCTTTCTTT; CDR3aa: CSARERGLSTEAFF
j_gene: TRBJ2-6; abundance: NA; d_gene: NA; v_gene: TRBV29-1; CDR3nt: TGCAGCGTTGACAGGGACGCCACTGGGGCCAACGTCCTGACTTTC; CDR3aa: CSVDRDATGANVLTF
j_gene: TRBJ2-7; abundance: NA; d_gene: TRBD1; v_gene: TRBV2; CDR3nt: TGTGCCAGCAGTGAAATTAGGACAGGGGAGTACGAGCAGTACTTC; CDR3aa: CASSEIRTGEYEQYF
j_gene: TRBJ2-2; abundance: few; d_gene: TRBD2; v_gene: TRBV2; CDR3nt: TGTGCCAGCAGTGAATGGGGGGGTAACGCCGGGGAGCTGTTTTTT; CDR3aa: CASSEWGGNAGELFF
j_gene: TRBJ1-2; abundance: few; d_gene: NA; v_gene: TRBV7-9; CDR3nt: TGTGCCAGCAGCTCCATCCAGGGGCCTAACTATGGCTACACCTTC; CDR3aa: CASSSIQGPNYGYTF
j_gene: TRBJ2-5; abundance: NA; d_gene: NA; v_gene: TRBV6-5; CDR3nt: TGTGCCAGCAGTTACTCTCCGGGCGTACAAGAGACCCAGTACTTC; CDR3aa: CASSYSPGVQETQYF
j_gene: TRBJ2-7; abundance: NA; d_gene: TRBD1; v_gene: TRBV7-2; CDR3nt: TGTGCCAGCAGCTTTACCGGGACAGGGGCCTACGAGCAGTACTTC; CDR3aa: CASSFTGTGAYEQYF
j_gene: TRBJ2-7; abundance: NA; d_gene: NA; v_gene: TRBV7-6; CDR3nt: TGTGCCAGCAGCTTACGGGAGTCCTCCTACGAGCAGTACTTC; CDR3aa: CASSLRESSYEQYF
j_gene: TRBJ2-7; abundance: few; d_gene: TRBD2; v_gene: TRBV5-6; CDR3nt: TGTGCCAGCAGCTTGCCTCGACTAGCGGCCTACGAGCAGTACTTC; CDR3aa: CASSLPRLAAYEQYF
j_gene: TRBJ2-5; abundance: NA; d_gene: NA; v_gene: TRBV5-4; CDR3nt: TGTGCCAGCAGCTTGATAGGGGAACAAGAGACCCAGTACTTC; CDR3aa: CASSLIGEQETQYF
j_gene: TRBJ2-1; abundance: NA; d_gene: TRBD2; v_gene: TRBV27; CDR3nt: TGTGCCAGCCTGGGACTAGCGGGGCGGTCCTACAATGAGCAGTTCTTC; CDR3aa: CASLGLAGRSYNEQFF
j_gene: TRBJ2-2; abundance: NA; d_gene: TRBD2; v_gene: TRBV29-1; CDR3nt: TGCAGCGGAACTAGCGGGGGGGCGACCGGGGAGCTGTTTTTT; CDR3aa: CSGTSGGATGELFF
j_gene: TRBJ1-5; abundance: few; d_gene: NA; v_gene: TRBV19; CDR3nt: TGTGCCAGTAGGGCTCCGGGGAGTGGGAGCAATCAGCCCCAGCATTTT; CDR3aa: CASRAPGSGSNQPQHF
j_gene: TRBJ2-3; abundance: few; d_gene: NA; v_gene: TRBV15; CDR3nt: TGTGCCACCAGCGAGGACAGTTTCACAGATACGCAGTATTTT; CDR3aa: CATSEDSFTDTQYF